These 29 T cell receptor beta chains share one sample of origin, sequenced in a study of CXCR3-negative and CXCR3-positive naive CD8 T cells. Findings of the study overall: Higher TRB CDR3 hydrophobicity marked CXCR3-positive naive cells relative to CXCR3-negative naive cells.

Antigens for these TCRs are unknown. Preparation of TRB cDNA libraries relied on 5' RACE carrying UMI labels. Reanalyzing the 5' RACE reads, TCRdb keeps one entry per CDR3 protein, without DNA. The table lists nearly 110,000 distinct CDR3 sequences. The sample comprised naive CXCR3+ CD8+ T cells from blood. Noted subset: CD45RO-CCR7+CD27+CD95- naive CD8+ T cells expressing CXCR3 (TNR3+). The source is a human donor in good health. Some clones in this sample may be carry-over from other donors' samples.

The V and J genes are TRBV5-1 and TRBJ2-1. The CDR3 sequence is 14 residues long. In germline, CDR1 is SGHRS, CDR2 YFSETQ. The CDR3 loop is CASSPPPLYNEQFF. Together with reference TRBV5-1 and TRBJ2-1, the CDR3 gives the full variable domain: KAGVTQTPRYLIKTRGQQVTLSCSPISGHRSVSWYQQTPGQGLQFLFEYFSETQRNKGNFPGRFSGRQFSNSRSEMNVSTLELGDSALYLCASSPPPLYNEQFFGPGTRLTVL.

V usage is TRBV5-6 and J usage is TRBJ2-7; TCRdb reports TRBD1, a call that lacks DNA to check it against. Germline CDR1 SGHDT, CDR2 YYEEEE. The CDR3 is made up of 14 amino acids. CDR3 region: CASSLADITYEQYF.

The chain carries TRBV6-2 or TRBV6-3 and TRBJ2-3; the TCRdb D gene call, TRBD2, has no DNA to confirm it. The CDR3 is 16 residues long. From germline, CDR1 is MNHEY and CDR2 SVGEGT. CDR3 region: CASSYPRELGTDTQYF.

Here the CDR3 reads CASRAGRRYSNQPQHF. The chain recombines TRBV21-1 with TRBJ1-5; TCRdb calls TRBD1, which cannot be checked without DNA. TRBV21-1 is a pseudogene segment. The CDR3 contains 16 residues.

The V and J genes are TRBV29-1 and TRBJ2-7. CDR1 SQVTM and CDR2 ANQGSEA come from the germline V gene. CDR3 length equals 12 residues. This CDR3 reads CSVRRGIGEQYF.

V is TRBV6-5 and J is TRBJ2-5. The CDR3 length is 13 residues. Germline CDR1 and CDR2: MNHEY and SVGAGI. The CDR3 spells CASSYQLWETQYF.

The chain employs TRBV4-2 and TRBJ2-7; there is no DNA to check the TCRdb D call of TRBD1. This CDR3 region has 14 residues. The germline V gene encodes CDR1 LGHNA and CDR2 YNFKEQ. CDR3 sequence: CASSSSGTSYEQYF.

The rearrangement uses TRBV4-3 and TRBJ2-7; with no DNA, the TCRdb D assignment of TRBD2 cannot be verified. CDR3 length equals 18 residues. Germline CDR1 reads LGHNA; CDR2 reads YSLEER. The chain's CDR3 is CASSQAGLAGGGRGEQYF.

The chain joins TRBV7-9 to TRBJ2-7. From germline, CDR1 is SEHNR and CDR2 FQNEAQ (reference sequence). This CDR3 comprises 13 residues. This chain's CDR3 is CASSRGGYYEQYF. The complete variable domain, with remaining parts taken from reference TRBV7-9 and TRBJ2-7, reads DTGVSQNPRHKITKRGQNVTFRCDPISEHNRLYWYRQTLGQGPEFLTYFQNEAQLEKSRLLSDRFSAERPKGSFSTLEIQRTEQGDSAMYLCASSRGGYYEQYFGPGTRLTVT.

This chain connects TRBV18 to TRBJ2-7; TCRdb designates TRBD1, a call that cannot be tested without DNA. The CDR3 has 14 amino acids. Germline lookup yields CDR1 KGHSH and CDR2 LQKENI. This chain's CDR3 is CASSPGQGPQEQYF.

The rearrangement links TRBV12-3 or TRBV12-4 to TRBJ1-1; TCRdb gives TRBD1 as the D gene, but with no DNA this cannot be confirmed. The CDR3 extends over 14 amino acids. The CDR3 here is CASRPQGEDTEAFF.

The rearrangement uses TRBV5-5 and TRBJ2-2; TCRdb's D gene call, TRBD2, goes unchecked for lack of DNA. The CDR3 consists of 15 residues. Germline-derived CDR1 and CDR2 are SGHKS and YYEKEE (reference sequence). CDR3 protein: CASGGLAENTGELFF. Looking up the rest from reference TRBV5-5 and TRBJ2-2 gives the full variable domain: DAGVTQSPTHLIKTRGQQVTLRCSPISGHKSVSWYQQVLGQGPQFIFQYYEKEERGRGNFPDRFSARQFPNYSSELNVNALLLGDSALYLCASGGLAENTGELFFGEGSRLTVL.

The CDR3 is CSARDRVSGGPQYF. The J gene is TRBJ2-3, the V gene TRBV20-1; as DNA is missing, the TRBD2 call by TCRdb cannot be tested. The CDR3 covers 14 residues. Germline loops: CDR1 DFQATT, CDR2 SNEGSKA (reference sequence).

The chain employs TRBV7-9 and TRBJ2-1; TCRdb indicates TRBD2, and absent DNA this call remains unverified. Germline CDR1 reads SEHNR; CDR2 reads FQNEAQ (reference sequence). The CDR3 runs 16 residues. The CDR3 here is CASSTMTSGPVNEQFF.

The chain has TRBV23-1 and TRBJ2-1; TCRdb gives TRBD2 as the D gene, but with no DNA this cannot be confirmed. TRBV23-1 is designated an ORF whose function remains uncertain. CDR3 length equals 16 residues. The CDR3 spells CASSSPAGPPYNEQFF.

This chain uses TRBV29-1 with TRBJ2-7; there is no DNA to check the TCRdb D call of TRBD1. The CDR3 is 14 amino acids. Per germline, CDR1 SQVTM and CDR2 ANQGSEA. CDR3 in amino acids: CSVEGVTPGDEQYF.

V and J are TRBV11-2 and TRBJ1-1. The CDR3 extends over 18 amino acids. The germline V gene encodes CDR1 SGHAT and CDR2 FQNNGV. This CDR3 is CASSHLRDQPLYFTEAFF.

This chain uses TRBV4-3 with TRBJ2-1; the TRBD1 assignment by TCRdb is unverifiable without DNA. This CDR3 spans 17 amino acids. Germline lookup yields CDR1 LGHNA and CDR2 YSLEER. CDR3 residues: CASSQDPAGSEYNEQFF.

This sequence joins TRBV29-1 and TRBJ2-7; TCRdb outputs TRBD1, but without DNA this stays unchecked. Germline assignment: CDR1 SQVTM and CDR2 ANQGSEA. The CDR3 runs to 14 residues. The CDR3 spells CSVRGPGQGYEQYF.

The genes are TRBV12-3 or TRBV12-4 and TRBJ2-7; no DNA is available, so the TRBD1 call from TCRdb remains unchecked. The CDR3 has 14 residues. CDR3: CASSPFWGAGEQYF.

The V and J genes are TRBV12-3 or TRBV12-4 and TRBJ2-5; TCRdb designates TRBD2, a call that cannot be tested without DNA. The CDR3 consists of 16 residues. CDR3 region: CASSTTSGIFQETQYF.

The chain is built from TRBV11-3 and TRBJ2-3. Germline CDR1 SGHNT, CDR2 YENEEA. The CDR3 has 13 amino acids. The CDR3 sequence: CASSLGSRDTQYF.

The genes are TRBV28 and TRBJ2-1; without DNA, the TCRdb call of TRBD1 cannot be checked. The germline V gene has CDR1 MDHEN and CDR2 SYDVKM. The CDR3 totals 13 residues. The CDR3 protein is CASSYRGKYEQFF.

The chain employs TRBV10-3 and TRBJ2-7. CDR3 size: 11 residues. CDR1 ENHRY and CDR2 SYGVKD come from the germline V gene. The CDR3 here is CAIGINYEQYF.

The chain links TRBV5-1 to TRBJ1-1. The CDR3 has 14 amino acids. Germline CDR1 and CDR2: SGHRS and YFSETQ. CDR3 sequence reads: CASSLGDMNTEAFF.

The J gene is TRBJ2-1, the V gene TRBV12-3 or TRBV12-4; TCRdb outputs TRBD1, but without DNA this stays unchecked. There are 14 residues in the CDR3. CDR3 residues: CASGPRGGHNEQFF.

This chain connects TRBV25-1 to TRBJ1-3. The CDR3 runs 15 residues. Germline V CDR1 and CDR2: MGHDK, SYGVNS. CDR3 in amino acids: CASSELGNSGNTIYF.

This chain uses TRBV7-9 with TRBJ2-7. Germline CDR1 and CDR2: SEHNR and FQNEAQ (reference sequence). The CDR3 spans 16 residues. This CDR3 is CASSLTETGGAYEQYF.

The chain carries TRBV12-3 or TRBV12-4 and TRBJ1-2; without DNA, the TCRdb call of TRBD1 cannot be checked. CDR3 length equals 13 residues. The CDR3 sequence: CASTPGGGLGYTF.